Below, 8 T cell receptor beta chains from the same sample are listed, as sequenced in a study of blood T cells in healthy people across ages. Sample-barcoded 5' priming and a J-beta primer mix drove a second PCR of about 6 to 12 cycles. TCRdb recomputed calls from the 5' RACE reads with MiXCR, one row per CDR3 protein. Altogether hundreds of thousands of distinct CDR3 sequences are present, less than 45% being singletons, with the ten largest covering 25% to 30%. What was sequenced was blood. These receptors all come from a man older than 75 in good health.

In regard to this clonotype: One end of the junction fails to match germline, which may point to a read error. The rearrangement joins TRBV3-1 to TRBJ2-1, with D hard to call. The CDR3 consists of 12 residues. Germline values: CDR1 LGHDT, CDR2 YNNKEL (reference sequence). CDR3 region: CASNQDYGEQFF. CDR3 coding DNA: TGTGCCAGCAACCAAGATTACGGTGAGCAGTTCTTC.

The chain joins TRBV24-1 to TRBJ2-1, with 11 bases aligning to TRBD2. This CDR3 is built from 17 residues. CDR1 is KGHDR and CDR2 is SFDVKD in the germline V gene. The junction had 11 bases not matched to a gene; V was cut back by 3 bases and J by 8 bases. The CDR3 nucleotides read TGTGCCACCAGTGATCCCCCGGGGGTAGCGGGAGGGGATGAGCAGTTCTTC. This sequence encodes CATSDPPGVAGGDEQFF.

This rearrangement joins TRBV7-9 to TRBJ2-2; 7 bases are shared with TRBD1. The ends lost 7 bases at V and 2 bases at J; junction bases unmatched: 10. The CDR3 is made up of 16 amino acids. Germline-derived CDR1 and CDR2 are SEHNR and FQNEAQ (reference sequence). Here the CDR3 reads CASNPRTGVNTGELFF. The DNA of the CDR3 is TGTGCCAGCAACCCCCGGACAGGAGTAAACACCGGGGAGCTGTTTTTT.

This clonotype was seen a handful of times. V gene TRBV5-1 combines with J gene TRBJ2-1, with TRBD2 matching 12 bases. The trim removed 0 bases at V and 14 bases at J, leaving 6 bases unmatched. The CDR3 spans 14 residues. The germline CDR1 and CDR2 sequences are SGHRS and YFSETQ. CDR3 nucleotide sequence: TGCGCCAGCAGCTTGGCGACTAGCGGGAGTCTTGAGTTCTTC. It yields the protein CASSLATSGSLEFF.

The sample holds a few counts of this clonotype. The gene calls are TRBV7-9 and TRBJ2-5; no definite D call. The V end was cut by 5 bases, the J end by 4 bases, with 14 bases between. The germline CDR1 and CDR2 sequences are SEHNR and FQNEAQ (reference sequence). This CDR3 has 14 amino acids. The CDR3 DNA follows: TGTGCCAGCAGCCACTATTCGGGTTCAGAGACCCAGTACTTC. Translation gives CASSHYSGSETQYF.

This clonotype was found once. A clone one base away is much larger, so this may be a read error. The DNA for the CDR3 is TGTGCCAGCAGCGTAGAGCGGGGCACCGGGGAGCTGTTTTTT. As protein: CASSVERGTGELFF. J is TRBJ2-2 and V is TRBV7-2, with 7 nucleotides matching TRBD2. Germline V gene sequence: CDR1 SGHTA, CDR2 FQGNSA. The junction had 4 bases not matched to a gene; V was cut back by 5 bases and J by 4 bases. CDR3 size: 14 residues.

This clonotype was observed at least ten times. The chain combines TRBV20-1 with TRBJ2-7, with 8 bases fitting TRBD2. Germline loops: CDR1 DFQATT, CDR2 SNEGSKA (reference sequence). The CDR3 covers 16 residues. V dropped 2 bases and J dropped 2; count of bases not matched to a gene: 11. The CDR3 loop reads CSARTVRTSGTYEQYF. Written as DNA, the CDR3 is TGCAGTGCTAGAACCGTCCGTACTAGCGGTACCTACGAGCAGTACTTC.

The V gene is TRBV14, the J gene TRBJ2-7; D may be TRBD1 (5 bases). CDR3 length: 13 residues. The V end lost 1 base, the J end lost 6 bases, and 10 bases lay between the germline ends. Germline CDR1 SGHDN, CDR2 FVKESK. CDR3: CASSQVRAAEQYF. The CDR3 bases are TGTGCCAGCAGCCAAGTCAGGGCAGCCGAGCAGTACTTC.